A single sample gave rise to the 5 T cell receptor beta chains below, sequenced in a study of blood T cell repertoires in COVID-19 (TCRdb year 2020). Library preparation was by the immunoSEQ multiplex PCR assay. The clones in this table, taken by TCRdb from immuneACCESS, are in-frame only. Not every clone is retained; where verified, under half of the shortfall comes from an unresolved V gene, and the cause of the rest is unknown. A total of around 80,000 clones appear in this sample, roughly 80% of them only once. The top ten clonotypes cover approximately 12% of the sample. The specimen sequenced was peripheral blood. Source of these receptors: a man of 80 years or more with acute or convalescent COVID-19.

This chain uses TRBV4-1 with TRBJ2-2; D may be TRBD1 (5 bases). This CDR3 spans 16 amino acids. CDR1 is MGHRA and CDR2 is YSYEKL in the germline V gene. V dropped 4 bases and J dropped 0 bases, with 12 bases sitting between them. CDR3 protein: CASSRKWGTNTGELFF. CDR3 bases: TGCGCCAGCAGCCGGAAGTGGGGCACGAACACCGGGGAGCTGTTTTTT.

The chain links TRBV5-4 to TRBJ2-3; 8 bases match TRBD2. Germline CDR1 and CDR2: SGHNT and YYREEE (reference sequence). The CDR3 is 16 amino acids. V shed 2 bases, J shed 2 bases, and the junction held 7 bases outside the gene matches. The CDR3: CASSFMVAGPTDTQYF. CDR3 coding DNA: TGTGCCAGCAGCTTCATGGTAGCGGGACCCACAGATACGCAGTATTTT.

This clone turned up a few times. The gene calls are TRBV21-1 and TRBJ1-5; the table calls TRBD1, which could not be checked here. TRBV21-1 corresponds to a pseudogene. The CDR3 spans 17 residues. CDR3 DNA: TGTGCCAGCAGCAAACGATCGACAGGGGTTAGCAATCAGCCCCAGCATTTT. Residues: CASSKRSTGVSNQPQHF.

The chain uses TRBV24-1 and TRBJ1-2, with 7 bases identical to TRBD1. The length of the CDR3 is 13 residues. V was clipped by 2 bases and J by 6 bases; unmatched bases: 2. The germline gives CDR1 KGHDR, CDR2 SFDVKD. The CDR3 sequence is CATSDYRGDGYTF. CDR3 nucleotides: TGTGCCACCAGTGATTACAGGGGAGATGGCTACACCTTC.

This clone was found once. J is TRBJ2-7 and V is TRBV20-1; D is possibly TRBD1 (5 bases). Deletions cut 3 bases from V and 3 bases from J, with 6 bases between. The CDR3 is made up of 11 amino acids. Germline V gene lookup returns CDR1 DFQATT and CDR2 SNEGSKA (reference sequence). CDR3 sequence (DNA): TGCAGTGCTAGCCAGGGCTACGAGCAGTACTTC. Amino acids: CSASQGYEQYF.